These 24 T cell receptor beta chains share one sample of origin, sequenced in a study of blood T cell repertoires in COVID-19. Clones were sequenced by immunoSEQ multiplex PCR, and TCRdb holds only the in-frame ones, with some missing. The table has about 140,000 clones, around 90% seen once. The sample comprised peripheral blood. Every receptor here comes from a woman aged 50 to 60 with acute or convalescent COVID-19.

The chain couples TRBV2 to TRBJ2-5, with TRBD1 identical over 7 bases. Germline values: CDR1 SNHLY, CDR2 FYNNEI. V lost 5 bases, J lost 5 bases, and 11 bases stayed unmatched. CDR3 size: 15 residues. The CDR3 spells CASSISQGYAETQYF. Here the CDR3 DNA reads TGTGCCAGCAGTATCTCACAGGGGTACGCGGAGACCCAGTACTTC. The full variable domain, with the rest looked up from reference TRBV2 and TRBJ2-5, is EPEVTQTPSHQVTQMGQEVILRCVPISNHLYFYWYRQILGQKVEFLVSFYNNEISEKSEIFDDQFSVERPDGSNFTLKIRSTKLEDSAMYFCASSISQGYAETQYFGPGTRLLVL.

The chain combines TRBV30 with TRBJ2-7, with 9 nucleotides matching TRBD1. The V segment lost 5 bases and the J segment 3 bases; nucleotides outside the gene matches: 5. The germline gives CDR1 GTSNPN, CDR2 SVGIG (reference sequence). The CDR3 runs to 13 residues. The DNA of the CDR3 is TGTGCCTGGGGAGGGACAGGGAGCTACGAGCAGTACTTC. It translates to CAWGGTGSYEQYF.

The rearrangement links TRBV2 to TRBJ1-5, with 7 bases aligning to TRBD1. The junction had 3 bases not matched to a gene; V was cut back by 3 bases and J by 1 base. This CDR3 is 15 amino acids long. Germline V gene data show CDR1 as SNHLY and CDR2 as FYNNEI. The CDR3, as DNA: TGTGCCAGCAGTGATAGGACAGGAAGCAATCAGCCCCAGCATTTT. This codes for CASSDRTGSNQPQHF.

The chain is built from TRBV11-3 and TRBJ2-7, with 7 bases lining up with TRBD1. V trimming: 5 bases; J trimming: 2 bases; junction bases outside the gene matches: 6. The CDR3 has 14 residues. Germline V lookup: CDR1 SGHNT, CDR2 YENEEA. CDR3: CASSPEGATYEQYF. CDR3 coding DNA: TGTGCCAGCAGCCCCGAGGGGGCCACCTACGAGCAGTACTTC.

The V gene is TRBV12-3 or TRBV12-4, the J gene TRBJ1-1; no clear D. CDR3 length: 13 residues. The V and J ends lost 8 bases and 1 base respectively, with 11 bases between them. Written as DNA, the CDR3 is TGTGCCAGCTCGAGAGAGGGGAACACTGAAGCTTTCTTT. Amino acids: CASSREGNTEAFF.

This clone was seen only once. The chain carries TRBV7-2 and TRBJ1-6; TRBD1 matches 9 bases. Germline loops: CDR1 SGHTA, CDR2 FQGNSA. The J segment lost 9 bases and the V segment lost 6 bases, leaving 6 bases of the junction unmatched. CDR3 length equals 14 residues. CDR3 nucleotide sequence: TGTGCCAGCAGGTTTACGACAGGGGGTTCACCCCTCCACTTT. Protein product: CASRFTTGGSPLHF.

The chain links TRBV19 to TRBJ1-2; no reliable D call. The V gene's germline CDR1 is LNHDA and CDR2 SQIVND (reference sequence). Trimming left V 8 bases short and J 2 bases short, with 12 bases between. The CDR3 contains 13 residues. The CDR3: CASRGLENYGYTF. CDR3 DNA: TGTGCCAGTCGAGGCCTCGAGAACTATGGCTACACCTTC. Full variable domain (rest looked up from reference TRBV19 and TRBJ1-2): DGGITQSPKYLFRKEGQNVTLSCEQNLNHDAMYWYRQDPGQGLRLIYYSQIVNDFQKGDIAEGYSVSREKKESFPLTVTSAQKNPTAFYLCASRGLENYGYTFGSGTRLTVV.

This clone was detected once. This sequence joins TRBV11-2 and TRBJ2-1; 13 bases match TRBD2. In germline, CDR1 is SGHAT, CDR2 FQNNGV. CDR3 length: 16 residues. J was trimmed by 8 bases and V by 6 bases; bases with no gene match: 10. As DNA, the CDR3 is TGTGCCAGCAGGAGGACTAGCGGGAGTATGATCTATGAGCAGTTCTTC. Protein: CASRRTSGSMIYEQFF.

J is TRBJ2-1 and V is TRBV4-1; TRBD2 matches at 11 bases. CDR3 size: 21 residues. Looked up from germline, CDR1 is MGHRA and CDR2 is YSYEKL. V gave up 1 base and J gave up 0 bases; unmatched junction bases: 14. Here the CDR3 DNA reads TGCGCCAGCAGCCAAGCTACTGGGGGACTAGCGGCCCCAAGCTCCTACAATGAGCAGTTCTTC. Translating gives CASSQATGGLAAPSSYNEQFF.

The rearrangement links TRBV6-5 to TRBJ1-6; 10 positions match TRBD1. V shed 1 base and J 7 bases; nucleotides not matched to a gene: 1. The CDR3 runs 15 residues. The V gene's germline CDR1 is MNHEY and CDR2 SVGAGI. CDR3 in DNA: TGTGCCAGCAGTTACTTGGACAGGGGGAATTCACCCCTCCACTTT. As protein: CASSYLDRGNSPLHF.

The CDR3 is CASSLVQGVDTQYF. The CDR3 DNA follows: TGCGCCAGCAGCTTGGTGCAGGGTGTAGATACGCAGTATTTT. The V and J genes are TRBV5-1 and TRBJ2-3; possibly TRBD1 for D (5 bases). Trimming removed 0 bases at V and 5 bases at J, with 10 bases between. The germline CDR1 and CDR2 sequences are SGHRS and YFSETQ. The CDR3 is made up of 14 amino acids. The entire variable domain, with the rest obtained from reference TRBV5-1 and TRBJ2-3, is as follows: KAGVTQTPRYLIKTRGQQVTLSCSPISGHRSVSWYQQTPGQGLQFLFEYFSETQRNKGNFPGRFSGRQFSNSRSEMNVSTLELGDSALYLCASSLVQGVDTQYFGPGTRLTVL.

This rearrangement joins TRBV7-2 to TRBJ1-2; 7 nucleotides align to TRBD1. In germline, CDR1 is SGHTA, CDR2 FQGNSA. This CDR3 contains 14 residues. Losses at the gene ends were 5 bases for V and 8 bases for J; bases not matched to a gene: 11. The CDR3 DNA reads TGTGCCAGCAGCCCTGGACAGGCGATGCAGGGCTACACCTTC. Amino acids: CASSPGQAMQGYTF.

This clone was counted once. The CDR3 here is CASSAPLAGGSYEQYF. CDR3 DNA sequence: TGTGCCAGCAGCGCCCCCCTAGCGGGAGGATCCTACGAGCAGTACTTC. This chain links TRBV7-6 with TRBJ2-7; 11 bases are shared with TRBD2. This CDR3 has 16 residues. The germline V gene encodes CDR1 SGHVS and CDR2 FNYEAQ. V lost 5 bases and J lost 1; bases outside the gene matches: 7.

This chain uses TRBV11-2 with TRBJ2-1; D is undetermined. Germline V lookup: CDR1 SGHAT, CDR2 FQNNGV. This CDR3 comprises 14 residues. V dropped 1 base and J dropped 2 bases, with 6 bases sitting between them. The CDR3 reads CASSLGVTYNEQFF. CDR3 coding DNA: TGTGCCAGCAGCTTAGGAGTCACCTACAATGAGCAGTTCTTC.

This clone has only one observation. The rearrangement joins TRBV19 to TRBJ1-5; D uncertain. Between the trimmed V and J ends, which lost 1 base and 0 bases, there was a span of 10 bases. Germline V lookup: CDR1 LNHDA, CDR2 SQIVND (reference sequence). The CDR3 totals 16 residues. CDR3 protein: CASSIVGGRSNQPQHF. The DNA for the CDR3 is TGTGCCAGTAGTATAGTAGGAGGGCGTAGCAATCAGCCCCAGCATTTT.

The rearrangement links TRBV7-9 to TRBJ2-1, with 14 bases lining up with TRBD2. This CDR3 is built from 16 residues. Germline CDR1 is SEHNR and CDR2 is FQNEAQ (reference sequence). Trimming removed 4 bases from V and 8 bases from J; junction bases left unmatched: 7. CDR3 in DNA: TGTGCCAGCAGCTCCCCGACTAGCGGGAGGGGTTATGAGCAGTTCTTC. It encodes CASSSPTSGRGYEQFF.

A single count supports this clone. For the CDR3, the DNA is TGTGCCACCAGCTCATGGGGCCTTGGGAATCAGCCCCAGCATTTT. It translates to CATSSWGLGNQPQHF. The chain uses TRBV15 and TRBJ1-5, with D possibly TRBD1 on 5 matching bases. CDR3 size: 15 residues. CDR1 LNHNV and CDR2 YYDKDF come from the germline V gene (reference sequence). V was pared by 5 bases and J by 4 bases, with 15 bases between.

CDR3 residues: CASSPIVIWQRSNQPQHF. CDR3 nucleotide sequence: TGTGCCAGCAGTCCCATTGTAATTTGGCAGCGAAGCAATCAGCCCCAGCATTTT. The chain carries TRBV27 and TRBJ1-5; D remains ambiguous. Germline V gene sequence: CDR1 MNHEY, CDR2 SMNVEV (reference sequence). This CDR3 is built from 18 residues. V was cut by 5 bases and J by 1 base, with 21 bases left in between.

The chain combines TRBV19 with TRBJ2-3; 7 bases are shared with TRBD1. CDR1 is LNHDA and CDR2 is SQIVND in the germline V gene (reference sequence). V gave up 6 bases and J gave up 0 bases; unmatched junction bases: 6. The CDR3 runs to 15 residues. CDR3 nucleotides: TGTGCCAGTAGGGAGACAGGGCCTAGCACAGATACGCAGTATTTT. Its protein product is CASRETGPSTDTQYF.

The chain joins TRBV7-9 to TRBJ1-1; D is uncertain. This CDR3 spans 13 amino acids. V lost 2 bases and J lost 11, with 15 bases in between. The germline V gene encodes CDR1 SEHNR and CDR2 FQNEAQ (reference sequence). CDR3 DNA sequence: TGTGCCAGCAGCTTACAAGGCAGCGACTCGGCTTTCTTT. This gives the protein CASSLQGSDSAFF.

V and J are TRBV29-1 and TRBJ1-1, with D unclear. V gave up 0 bases and J gave up 7 bases, with 15 bases separating them. Per the germline V gene, CDR1 is SQVTM and CDR2 is ANQGSEA. The CDR3 is made up of 14 amino acids. CDR3 nucleotides: TGCAGCGTTGAAGATTTGGGAACAGCGGATGAAGCTTTCTTT. Its protein is CSVEDLGTADEAFF.

This chain joins TRBV28 and TRBJ1-5, with 7 bases lining up with TRBD1. Per germline, CDR1 MDHEN and CDR2 SYDVKM. Germline trimming cut 6 bases from V and 5 bases from J; bases unmatched to any gene: 7. The CDR3 loop spans 14 amino acids. The CDR3: CASSSDRLDQPQHF. The CDR3 DNA reads as TGTGCCAGCAGCTCGGACAGGCTGGATCAGCCCCAGCATTTT.

This rearrangement joins TRBV28 to TRBJ1-1; D is ambiguous. Germline V gene data show CDR1 as MDHEN and CDR2 as SYDVKM. Trimming took 6 bases from V and 4 from J, leaving 9 bases between them. The CDR3 loop spans 12 amino acids. CDR3 residues: CASSSTRTEAFF. The CDR3 nucleotides are TGTGCCAGCAGCTCTACCCGCACTGAAGCTTTCTTT.

V usage is TRBV11-2 and J usage is TRBJ2-5, with 7 bases identical to TRBD1. Germline trimming cut 5 bases from V and 5 bases from J; bases unmatched to any gene: 11. The CDR3 runs to 15 residues. Per germline, CDR1 SGHAT and CDR2 FQNNGV. The CDR3 bases are TGTGCCAGCAGCCAGGGGGTGGCAGGGCGGGAGACCCAGTACTTC. This translates into CASSQGVAGRETQYF.